The 22 T cell receptor beta chains below all came from one sample that was sequenced in a study of T-cell memory formation after mild COVID-19. TCRdb recomputed calls from the 5' RACE reads with MiXCR, one row per CDR3 protein. Among about 210,000 distinct CDR3 sequences listed, roughly a tenth were seen once. What was sequenced was PBMCs or a T cell subset sorted from them (not recorded which). All receptors come from a man younger than 35 who had mild COVID-19 (a few samples of this study predate the infection). Cell type and time point are not known.

The sample holds a few counts of this clonotype. This CDR3 reads CASSQLSIYSGQALINSPLHF. In DNA, the CDR3 is TGCGCCAGCAGCCAACTATCCATCTACTCCGGACAGGCCCTCATAAATTCACCCCTCCACTTT. The chain employs TRBV4-1 and TRBJ1-6, with 7 nucleotides matching TRBD1. The CDR3 contains 21 residues. Germline V gene data show CDR1 as MGHRA and CDR2 as YSYEKL. After removal of 2 bases from V and 7 bases from J, the junction contained 23 bases not matched to a gene.

The rearrangement links TRBV7-7 to TRBJ2-2; TRBD2 is a possible D gene (5 bases). V dropped 5 bases and J dropped 0 bases, with 16 bases sitting between them. The CDR3 length is 17 residues. Germline values: CDR1 SSHAT, CDR2 FNYEAQ (reference sequence). The CDR3 region has the DNA TGTGCCAGCAGCAGGAGGTTCCATTACGCGAACACCGGGGAGCTGTTTTTT. As protein: CASSRRFHYANTGELFF. Using reference TRBV7-7 and TRBJ2-2 for the parts outside the CDR3, the full variable domain is GAGVSQSPRYKVTKRGQDVTLRCDPISSHATLYWYQQALGQGPEFLTYFNYEAQPDKSGLPSDRFSAERPEGSISTLTIQRTEQRDSAMYRCASSRRFHYANTGELFFGEGSRLTVL.

This clonotype was seen more than once but under ten times. The chain couples TRBV11-3 to TRBJ2-5; maybe TRBD1 (6 bases). This CDR3 contains 14 residues. Germline V lookup: CDR1 SGHNT, CDR2 YENEEA. The V end lost 2 bases, the J end lost 0 bases, and 7 bases lay between the germline ends. For the CDR3, the DNA is TGTGCCAGCAGCTTACAGGGGCACCAAGAGACCCAGTACTTC. Its protein is CASSLQGHQETQYF.

The sample holds many counts of this clonotype. The chain has TRBV6-5 and TRBJ1-2, with TRBD1 matching over 7 bases. There are 15 residues in the CDR3. CDR1 MNHEY and CDR2 SVGAGI come from the germline V gene. The V and J ends lost 6 bases and 4 bases, in that order; junction bases with no gene match: 11. CDR3 sequence: CASRPTGEGSYGYTF. The CDR3 DNA follows: TGTGCCAGCAGGCCTACAGGGGAAGGCAGCTATGGCTACACCTTC.

In its sample, this clonotype was seen a few times. The chain couples TRBV20-1 to TRBJ2-5; no firm D call. With 2 bases removed from V and 1 base from J, the gap between germline ends came to 11 bases. CDR1 and CDR2 from the germline V gene are DFQATT and SNEGSKA (reference sequence). The CDR3 runs 14 residues. CDR3 bases: TGCAGTGCTAGAACCCCTTGGGGCCAAGAGACCCAGTACTTC. It specifies CSARTPWGQETQYF.

The sample holds a few counts of this clonotype. The genes are TRBV4-1 and TRBJ1-2, with D possibly being TRBD1 (6 bases). Trimming cost V 0 bases and J 1 base, with 15 bases left between them. CDR1 MGHRA and CDR2 YSYEKL come from the germline V gene. This CDR3 contains 17 residues. This CDR3 reads CASSQDLTRGLNYGYTF. The CDR3 bases are TGCGCCAGCAGCCAAGATCTTACCAGGGGCCTTAACTATGGCTACACCTTC.

The V gene is TRBV12-3 or TRBV12-4, the J gene TRBJ1-6; D is perhaps TRBD1 (6 bases). The length of the CDR3 is 15 residues. Trimming shortened V by 5 bases and J by 6 bases, and 14 bases separated the two germline ends. The CDR3 DNA is TGTGCCAGCAGTCGAACAGGGACGGGTAATTCACCCCTCCACTTT. Encoded protein: CASSRTGTGNSPLHF.

The chain recombines TRBV7-8 with TRBJ2-7, with D possibly TRBD1 on 6 matching bases. V was shortened by 5 bases and J by 4 bases, with 18 bases between the two germline ends. The CDR3 runs to 15 residues. CDR1 is SGHVS, CDR2 FQNEAQ, per germline. The CDR3 DNA follows: TGTGCCAGCAGCATAACCAGGGGCGGAAAGTACGAGCAGTACTTC. Protein: CASSITRGGKYEQYF.

This clonotype was observed a few times. The chain recombines TRBV7-9 with TRBJ2-2; the D gene could be TRBD1 or TRBD2 (5 bases each). Germline CDR1 is SEHNR and CDR2 is FQNEAQ (reference sequence). The CDR3 consists of 12 residues. V was clipped by 10 bases and J by 9 bases, with 15 bases between them. CDR3 protein: CATGPTNRELFF. The CDR3 DNA reads as TGTGCCACGGGACCGACTAACAGGGAGCTGTTTTTT.

Ten or more counts support this clonotype. The chain combines TRBV15 with TRBJ1-2, with D tentatively TRBD1 (5 bases). Trimming left V 0 bases short and J 0 bases short, with 23 bases between. The CDR3 runs to 20 residues. Per the germline V gene, CDR1 is LNHNV and CDR2 is YYDKDF (reference sequence). CDR3 residues: CATSRDGWGTEEEANYGYTF. The CDR3 region has the DNA TGTGCCACCAGCAGAGATGGATGGGGCACGGAGGAAGAAGCTAACTATGGCTACACCTTC.

The J gene is TRBJ1-2, the V gene TRBV5-5; D gene uncertain. CDR3 length: 13 amino acids. Germline loops: CDR1 SGHKS, CDR2 YYEKEE (reference sequence). V gave up 2 bases and J gave up 4 bases, with 9 bases separating them. Written as DNA, the CDR3 is TGTGCCAGCAGCTTCGCCAACTCCTATGGCTACACCTTC. This encodes CASSFANSYGYTF.

This clonotype has at least ten counts. The chain is built from TRBV5-1 and TRBJ2-5; 7 nucleotides match TRBD2. Germline-derived CDR1 and CDR2 are SGHRS and YFSETQ. The length of the CDR3 is 15 residues. V lost 0 bases, J lost 3 bases, and 5 bases stayed unmatched. In nucleotides, the CDR3 is TGCGCCAGCAGCTTGGGTTCCAGCGGGGAAGAGACCCAGTACTTC. Translated, it gives CASSLGSSGEETQYF.

J is TRBJ2-7 and V is TRBV6-5; the match to TRBD2 covers 11 bases. Germline CDR1 is MNHEY and CDR2 is SVGAGI. Trimming removed 6 bases from V and 2 bases from J; junction bases left unmatched: 6. The CDR3 length is 15 residues. The CDR3 region is CASRPLAGVTYEQYV. In DNA, the CDR3 is TGTGCCAGCAGACCACTAGCGGGAGTTACCTACGAGCAGTACGTC.

The genes are TRBV7-3 and TRBJ2-1; no definite D call. This CDR3 has 14 amino acids. Between the trimmed V and J ends, which lost 2 bases and 4 bases, there was a span of 9 bases. Looked up from germline, CDR1 is SGHTA and CDR2 is FQGTGA. CDR3 sequence (DNA): TGTGCCAGCAGCTTACTCTCCGGGTACAATGAGCAGTTCTTC. Translated, it gives CASSLLSGYNEQFF.

This clonotype was counted a few times. DNA for the CDR3: TGTGCCAGCAATCGGGACACCGCGAACACCGGGGAGCTGTTTTTT. Protein sequence: CASNRDTANTGELFF. This chain connects TRBV6-6 to TRBJ2-2, with a weak D call TRBD1 (6 bases). CDR1 MNHNY and CDR2 SVGAGI come from the germline V gene (reference sequence). The CDR3 is 15 amino acids. Deletions cut 7 bases from V and 0 bases from J, with 12 bases between.

This clonotype has just a few counts. The chain combines TRBV27 with TRBJ2-4, with D perhaps matching TRBD1 or TRBD2 (5 bases each). The CDR3 runs to 12 residues. V lost 6 bases and J 8 bases, leaving 11 bases between the germline ends. Germline lookup yields CDR1 MNHEY and CDR2 SMNVEV (reference sequence). The CDR3 DNA reads TGTGCCAGCAGGGGGGTCGCTGACATTCAGTACTTC. It yields the protein CASRGVADIQYF.

This clonotype was seen ten or more times. This chain joins TRBV20-1 and TRBJ1-1; D is possibly TRBD1 (6 bases). This CDR3 is built from 14 residues. V dropped 6 bases and J dropped 0 bases, with 14 bases sitting between them. Germline V gene data show CDR1 as DFQATT and CDR2 as SNEGSKA (reference sequence). CDR3 sequence (DNA): TGCAGTGCAACGACAGGCCTTATGAACACTGAAGCTTTCTTT. This codes for CSATTGLMNTEAFF.

The chain carries TRBV5-4 and TRBJ2-2, with D unclear. This CDR3 has 11 residues. V lost 4 bases, J lost 7 bases, and 5 bases lay in between. Germline V gene lookup returns CDR1 SGHNT and CDR2 YYREEE (reference sequence). The CDR3 nucleotides are TGTGCCAGCAGCAAAGGCGGGGAGCTGTTTTTT. Its translation is CASSKGGELFF.

This clonotype showed up just once. The chain employs TRBV2 and TRBJ1-1; perhaps TRBD1 as D (5 bases). V was pared by 6 bases and J by 1 base, with 9 bases between. This CDR3 has 13 amino acids. Germline values: CDR1 SNHLY, CDR2 FYNNEI. DNA for the CDR3: TGTGCCAGCAGGGACGGGACGAACACTGAAGCTTTCTTT. It is translated as CASRDGTNTEAFF.

The V gene is TRBV11-1, the J gene TRBJ1-6; D gene uncertain. The CDR3 consists of 14 residues. Trimming left V 1 base short and J 7 bases short, with 8 bases between. Germline assignment: CDR1 SGHAT and CDR2 FQDESV (reference sequence). The DNA for the CDR3 is TGTGCCAGCAGCTTAGGCCCGAAGAATTCACCCCTCCACTTT. It specifies CASSLGPKNSPLHF.

This clonotype has only a few counts. The chain is built from TRBV15 and TRBJ1-3, with D perhaps TRBD1 (6 bases). The germline V and J ends were trimmed by 2 bases and 0 bases, with 14 bases remaining between them. The CDR3 consists of 17 residues. Germline V gene sequence: CDR1 LNHNV, CDR2 YYDKDF (reference sequence). The CDR3, as DNA: TGTGCCACCAGCAGACCGACGACAGGAGACTCTGGAAACACCATATATTTT. Encoded protein: CATSRPTTGDSGNTIYF.

The chain has TRBV19 and TRBJ2-3; D remains unclear. The V end lost 6 bases, the J end lost 0 bases, and 10 bases lay between the germline ends. Germline-derived CDR1 and CDR2 are LNHDA and SQIVND (reference sequence). The CDR3 has 14 residues. CDR3 DNA: TGTGCCAGTAGCAGGAGCCCTAGCACAGATACGCAGTATTTT. This sequence encodes CASSRSPSTDTQYF.